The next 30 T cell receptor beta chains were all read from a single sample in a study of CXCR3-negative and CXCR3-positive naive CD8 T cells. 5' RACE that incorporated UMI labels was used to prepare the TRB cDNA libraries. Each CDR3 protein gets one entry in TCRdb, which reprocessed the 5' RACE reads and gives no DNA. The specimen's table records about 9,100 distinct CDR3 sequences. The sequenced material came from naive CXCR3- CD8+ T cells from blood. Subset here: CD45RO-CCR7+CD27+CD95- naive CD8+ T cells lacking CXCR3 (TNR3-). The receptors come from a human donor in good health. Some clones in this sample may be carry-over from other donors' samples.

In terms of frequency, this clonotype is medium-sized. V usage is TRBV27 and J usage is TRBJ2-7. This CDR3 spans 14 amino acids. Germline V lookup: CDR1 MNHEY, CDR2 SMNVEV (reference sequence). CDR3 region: CASSLLNRVDEQYF.

CDR3 protein: CSATSRDSFVDEQFF. The V and J genes are TRBV20-1 and TRBJ2-1; TCRdb calls TRBD1, which cannot be checked without DNA. The CDR3 spans 15 residues. Germline values: CDR1 DFQATT, CDR2 SNEGSKA (reference sequence).

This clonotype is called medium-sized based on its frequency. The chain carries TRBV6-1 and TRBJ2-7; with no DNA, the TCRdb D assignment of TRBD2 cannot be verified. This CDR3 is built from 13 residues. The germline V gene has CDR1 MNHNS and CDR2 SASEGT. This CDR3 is CASTSGRANEQYF.

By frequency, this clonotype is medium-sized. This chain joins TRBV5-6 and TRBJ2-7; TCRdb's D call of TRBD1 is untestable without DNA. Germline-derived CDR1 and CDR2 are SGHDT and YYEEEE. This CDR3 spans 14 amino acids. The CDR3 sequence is CASSSSRDSYEQYF.

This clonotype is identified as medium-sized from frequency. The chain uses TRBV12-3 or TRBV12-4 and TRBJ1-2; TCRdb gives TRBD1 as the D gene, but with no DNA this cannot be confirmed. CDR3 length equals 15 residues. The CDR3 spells CASRDSPGQNYGYTF.

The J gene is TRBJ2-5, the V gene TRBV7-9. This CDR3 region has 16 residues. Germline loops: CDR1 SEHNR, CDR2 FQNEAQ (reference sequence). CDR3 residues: CASSLAWADSQETQYF. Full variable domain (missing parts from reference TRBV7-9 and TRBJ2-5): DTGVSQNPRHKITKRGQNVTFRCDPISEHNRLYWYRQTLGQGPEFLTYFQNEAQLEKSRLLSDRFSAERPKGSFSTLEIQRTEQGDSAMYLCASSLAWADSQETQYFGPGTRLLVL.

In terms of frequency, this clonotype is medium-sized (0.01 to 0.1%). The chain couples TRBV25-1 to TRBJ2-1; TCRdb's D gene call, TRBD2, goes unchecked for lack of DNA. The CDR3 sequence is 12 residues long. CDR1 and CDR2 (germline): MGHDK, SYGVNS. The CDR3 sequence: CASSEGAQNPFF. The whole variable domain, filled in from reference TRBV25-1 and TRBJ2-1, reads EADIYQTPRYLVIGTGKKITLECSQTMGHDKMYWYQQDPGMELHLIHYSYGVNSTEKGDLSSESTVSRIRTEHFPLTLESARPSHTSQYLCASSEGAQNPFFGPGTRLTVL.

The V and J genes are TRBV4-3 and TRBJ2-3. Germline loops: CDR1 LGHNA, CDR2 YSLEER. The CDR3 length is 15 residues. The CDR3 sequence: CASSQDLRITDTQYF.

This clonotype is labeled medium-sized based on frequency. The CDR3 sequence is CASSFLPGNTIYF. This chain links TRBV11-1 with TRBJ1-3. Germline loops: CDR1 SGHAT, CDR2 FQDESV (reference sequence). The CDR3 consists of 13 residues.

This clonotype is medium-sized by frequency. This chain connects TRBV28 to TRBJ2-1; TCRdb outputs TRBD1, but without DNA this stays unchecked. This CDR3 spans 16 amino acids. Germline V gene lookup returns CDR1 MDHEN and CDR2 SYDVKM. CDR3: CASSLLRGASYNEQFF.

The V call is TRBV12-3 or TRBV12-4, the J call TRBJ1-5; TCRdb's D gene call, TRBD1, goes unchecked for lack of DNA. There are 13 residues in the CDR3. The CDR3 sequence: CASSGQGQWPQHF.

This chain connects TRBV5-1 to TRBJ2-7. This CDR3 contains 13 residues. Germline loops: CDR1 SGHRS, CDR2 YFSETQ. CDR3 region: CASSETSKYEQYF.

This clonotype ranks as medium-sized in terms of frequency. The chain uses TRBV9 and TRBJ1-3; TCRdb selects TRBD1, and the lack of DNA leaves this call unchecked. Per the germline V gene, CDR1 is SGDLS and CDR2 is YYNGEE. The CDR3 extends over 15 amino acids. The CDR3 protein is CASSVEGASGNTIYF. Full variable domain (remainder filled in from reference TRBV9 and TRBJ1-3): DSGVTQTPKHLITATGQRVTLRCSPRSGDLSVYWYQQSLDQGLQFLIQYYNGEERAKGNILERFSAQQFPDLHSELNLSSLELGDSALYFCASSVEGASGNTIYFGEGSWLTVV.

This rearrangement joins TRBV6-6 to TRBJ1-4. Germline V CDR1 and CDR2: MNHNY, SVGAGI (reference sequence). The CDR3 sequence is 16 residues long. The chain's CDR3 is CASSYSGMPTNEKLFF.

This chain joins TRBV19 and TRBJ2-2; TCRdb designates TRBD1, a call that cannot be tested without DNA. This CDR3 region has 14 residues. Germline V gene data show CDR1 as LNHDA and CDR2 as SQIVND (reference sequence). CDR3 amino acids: CASSLGGVAGELFF.

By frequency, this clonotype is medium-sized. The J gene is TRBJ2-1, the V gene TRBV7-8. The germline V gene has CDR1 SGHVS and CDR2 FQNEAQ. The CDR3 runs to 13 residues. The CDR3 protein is CASSLSGSFEQFF.

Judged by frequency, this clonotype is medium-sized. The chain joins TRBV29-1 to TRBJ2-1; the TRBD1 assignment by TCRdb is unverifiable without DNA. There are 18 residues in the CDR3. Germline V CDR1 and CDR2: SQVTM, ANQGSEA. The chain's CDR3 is CSVEDRDAGASSYNEQFF.

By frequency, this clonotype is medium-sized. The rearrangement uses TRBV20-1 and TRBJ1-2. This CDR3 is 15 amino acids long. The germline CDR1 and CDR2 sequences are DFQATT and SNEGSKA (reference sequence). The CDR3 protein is CSARDPGTNGVGYTF.

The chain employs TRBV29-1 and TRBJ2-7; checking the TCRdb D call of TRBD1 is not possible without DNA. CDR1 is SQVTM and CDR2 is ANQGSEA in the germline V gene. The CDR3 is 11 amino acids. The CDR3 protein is CSVRDNYEQYF.

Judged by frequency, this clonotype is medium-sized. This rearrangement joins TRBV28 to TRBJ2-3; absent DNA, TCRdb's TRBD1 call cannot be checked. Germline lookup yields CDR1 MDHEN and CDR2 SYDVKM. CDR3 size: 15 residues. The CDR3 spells CASSPAGQDTDTQYF.

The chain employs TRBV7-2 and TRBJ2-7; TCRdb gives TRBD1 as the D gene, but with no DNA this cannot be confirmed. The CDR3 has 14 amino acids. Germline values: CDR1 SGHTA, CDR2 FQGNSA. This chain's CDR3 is CASSTDRGDNEQYF.

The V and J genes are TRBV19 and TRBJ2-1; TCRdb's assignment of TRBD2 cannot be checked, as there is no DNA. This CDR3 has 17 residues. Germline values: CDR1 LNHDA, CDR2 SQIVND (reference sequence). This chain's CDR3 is CASSLNPGLSPYNEQFF.

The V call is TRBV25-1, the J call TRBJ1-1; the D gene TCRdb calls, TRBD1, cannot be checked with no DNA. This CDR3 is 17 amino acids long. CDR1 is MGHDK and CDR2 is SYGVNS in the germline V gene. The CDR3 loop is CASSPRPGHGVVTEAFF.

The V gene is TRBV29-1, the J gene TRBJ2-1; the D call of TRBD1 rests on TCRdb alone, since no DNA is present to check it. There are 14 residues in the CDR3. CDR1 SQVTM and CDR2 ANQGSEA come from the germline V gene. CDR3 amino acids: CSVEDRGQNNEQFF.

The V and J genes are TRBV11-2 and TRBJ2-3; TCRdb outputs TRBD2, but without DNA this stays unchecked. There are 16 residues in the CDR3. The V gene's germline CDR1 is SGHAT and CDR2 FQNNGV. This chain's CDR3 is CATAQGTSGLTDTQYF.

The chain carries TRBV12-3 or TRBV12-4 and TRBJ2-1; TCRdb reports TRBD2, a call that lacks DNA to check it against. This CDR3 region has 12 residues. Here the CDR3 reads CASTAGSDEQFF.

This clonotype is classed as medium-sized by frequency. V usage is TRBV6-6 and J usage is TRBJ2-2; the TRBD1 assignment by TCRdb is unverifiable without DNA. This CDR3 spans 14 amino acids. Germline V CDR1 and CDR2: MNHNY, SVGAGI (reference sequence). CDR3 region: CASSYGGGTGELFF.

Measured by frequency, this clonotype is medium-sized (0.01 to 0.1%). The CDR3 spells CSAEPRLAEVDEQFF. The chain is built from TRBV20-1 and TRBJ2-1; as DNA is missing, the TRBD2 call by TCRdb cannot be tested. The CDR3 is 15 residues long. CDR1 is DFQATT and CDR2 is SNEGSKA in the germline V gene (reference sequence).

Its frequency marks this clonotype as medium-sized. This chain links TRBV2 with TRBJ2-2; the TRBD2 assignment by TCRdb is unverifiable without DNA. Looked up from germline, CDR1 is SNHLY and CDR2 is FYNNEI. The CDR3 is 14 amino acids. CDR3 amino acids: CASSTSGRAGELFF.

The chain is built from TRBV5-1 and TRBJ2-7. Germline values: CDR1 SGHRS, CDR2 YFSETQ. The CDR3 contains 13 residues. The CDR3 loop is CASSVGQGNEQYF.